The rows below give T cell receptor beta chains drawn from one sample of a study of OX40 agonist ivuxolimab in advanced cancers. Method: immunoSEQ multiplex PCR; TCRdb's copy keeps in-frame clones and lacks some. The sample consists of approximately 74,000 clones, around 87% of them appearing once. The source was CD4+ or CD8+ T cells sorted from blood, collected in a trial of the OX40 agonist ivuxolimab. Source of these receptors: an adult with an advanced solid tumor such as melanoma, head and neck, liver or kidney cancer. The CDR3 runs from the conserved cysteine through the conserved F or W. D genes are given only for firm matches. A row's size may be missing; if present it is once, few, many or a size class.

J gene,D gene,clone size,V gene,CDR3 protein,CDR3 DNA
TRBJ2-6,TRBD1,.,TRBV5-6,CASSSTGTVNSGANVLTF,TGTGCCAGCAGCTCTACGGGGACAGTCAACTCTGGGGCCAACGTCCTGACTTTC
TRBJ1-3,TRBD1,.,TRBV28,CASFDRADTIYF,TGTGCCAGCTTTGACAGGGCGGACACCATATATTTT
TRBJ1-2,.,.,TRBV29-1,CSVAKTNYGYTF,TGCAGCGTTGCTAAGACTAACTATGGCTACACCTTC
TRBJ1-2,.,.,TRBV28,CASSLPGRAYGYTF,TGTGCCAGCAGTTTACCAGGGCGCGCCTATGGCTACACCTTC
TRBJ2-2,.,once,TRBV7-3,CASSLQPNTGELFF,TGTGCCAGCAGCTTGCAGCCGAACACCGGGGAGCTGTTTTTT
TRBJ2-3,TRBD1,.,TRBV7-8,CASSRRDRGADTQYF,TGTGCCAGCAGCCGACGGGACAGAGGGGCAGATACGCAGTATTTT
TRBJ2-5,TRBD1,.,TRBV7-9,CASSLAATGGVETQYF,TGTGCCAGCAGCTTAGCGGCAACAGGGGGTGTAGAGACCCAGTACTTC
TRBJ2-7,.,.,TRBV11-1,CASSHGQSYEQYF,TGTGCCAGCAGTCATGGACAGAGTTACGAGCAGTACTTC
TRBJ2-7,.,.,TRBV18,CASSPGRGPIVQYF,TGTGCCAGCTCACCGGGCAGGGGACCTATAGTGCAGTACTTC
TRBJ2-7,TRBD1,.,TRBV7-2,CASSPYDRGYEQYF,TGTGCCAGCAGCCCTTATGACAGGGGGTACGAGCAGTACTTC
TRBJ1-1,.,.,TRBV5-4,CASSLNWQNTEAFF,TGTGCCAGCAGCTTGAACTGGCAGAACACTGAAGCTTTCTTT
TRBJ1-1,.,few,TRBV5-4,CASNQHNTEAFF,TGTGCCAGCAACCAACACAACACTGAAGCTTTCTTT
TRBJ2-1,TRBD2,.,TRBV27,CASRTTGTSSYNEQFF,TGTGCCAGCAGAACCACCGGGACTAGCTCCTACAATGAGCAGTTCTTC
TRBJ2-5,TRBD1,.,TRBV5-1,CASCEGQGARETQYF,TGCGCCAGCTGCGAGGGACAGGGGGCGCGGGAGACCCAGTACTTC
TRBJ2-4,TRBD2,.,TRBV19,CASSNAGGGTKNIQYF,TGTGCCAGTAGCAATGCGGGAGGTGGGACCAAAAACATTCAGTACTTC
TRBJ1-1,TRBD1,.,TRBV25-1,CASSPGQGYTEAFF,TGTGCCAGCAGTCCTGGACAGGGCTACACTGAAGCTTTCTTT
TRBJ2-7,.,.,TRBV9,CASSVVGGAGEQYF,TGTGCCAGCAGCGTAGTAGGGGGAGCAGGAGAGCAGTACTTC
TRBJ1-1,.,.,TRBV28,CASRGTRTEAFF,TGTGCCAGCAGGGGGACGCGAACTGAAGCTTTCTTT
TRBJ1-4,TRBD1,.,TRBV18,CASSRTGGEEKLFF,TGTGCCAGCTCACGGACAGGGGGCGAAGAAAAACTGTTTTTT
TRBJ2-1,.,.,TRBV6-5,CASSQRGEQFF,TGTGCCAGCAGCCAACGGGGTGAGCAGTTCTTC
TRBJ2-3,.,.,TRBV2,CASSGGGQDTQYF,TGTGCCAGCAGTGGAGGAGGTCAGGATACGCAGTATTTT
TRBJ2-7,TRBD1,.,TRBV2,CASSPGQGISYEQYF,TGTGCCAGCAGTCCCGGACAGGGGATCTCCTACGAGCAGTACTTC